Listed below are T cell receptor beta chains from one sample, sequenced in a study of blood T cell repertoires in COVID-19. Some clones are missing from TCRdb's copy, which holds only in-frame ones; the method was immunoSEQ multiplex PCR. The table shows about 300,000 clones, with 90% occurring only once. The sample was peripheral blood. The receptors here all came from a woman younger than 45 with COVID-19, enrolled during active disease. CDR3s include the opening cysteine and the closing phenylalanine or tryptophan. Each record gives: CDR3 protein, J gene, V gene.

CDR3: CATSPLRQGYGYTF; J: TRBJ1-2; V: TRBV15
CDR3: CASSLASGSHNEQFF; J: TRBJ2-1; V: TRBV7-2
CDR3: CASIQQVNHYGYTF; J: TRBJ1-2; V: TRBV9
CDR3: CASRPGLTYNEQFF; J: TRBJ2-1; V: TRBV27
CDR3: CASSLDRTNYGYTF; J: TRBJ1-2; V: TRBV5-1
CDR3: CASSQLRENSYNEQFF; J: TRBJ2-1; V: TRBV4-3
CDR3: CASSRIGTDTQYF; J: TRBJ2-3; V: TRBV4-1
CDR3: CASSQALASGRGGELFF; J: TRBJ2-2; V: TRBV3-1/TRBV3-2
CDR3: CASSEMGRGGGNTIYF; J: TRBJ1-3; V: TRBV2
CDR3: CASSSQGQSNQPQHF; J: TRBJ1-5; V: TRBV19
CDR3: CASSPGQGNQPQHF; J: TRBJ1-5; V: TRBV5-1
CDR3: CASSLAEGTTEAFF; J: TRBJ1-1; V: TRBV7-8
CDR3: CASSQGGTGASSYEQYF; J: TRBJ2-7; V: TRBV4-3
CDR3: CASSTGQLQETQYF; J: TRBJ2-5; V: TRBV11-2
CDR3: CASSYSGTALNSPLHF; J: TRBJ1-6; V: TRBV6-6
CDR3: CASRLPGGGGQPQHF; J: TRBJ1-5; V: TRBV28
CDR3: CASSKVSRQGANQPQHF; J: TRBJ1-5; V: TRBV21-1
CDR3: CSVPGTTYNEQFF; J: TRBJ2-1; V: TRBV29-1
CDR3: CASSLLGLAEETQYF; J: TRBJ2-5; V: TRBV5-1
CDR3: CASSLGGQGGDTQYF; J: TRBJ2-3; V: TRBV5-5
CDR3: CASSRVGTVTSYEQYF; J: TRBJ2-7; V: TRBV5-6
CDR3: CASSQAPSGSTEAFF; J: TRBJ1-1; V: TRBV4-1
CDR3: CASSPRASTEAFF; J: TRBJ1-1; V: TRBV18